The 31 T cell receptor beta chains given below trace back to one sample, sequenced in a study of blood T cell repertoires in COVID-19. The data were produced by immunoSEQ multiplex PCR, yet TCRdb's version contains in-frame clones alone and is incomplete. This sample has about 140,000 clones, with around 79% found just once. Sequencing was done on a sample of peripheral blood. These TCRs come from a man aged 55 to 69 with acute or convalescent COVID-19.

Written as DNA, the CDR3 is TGTGCCAGCATTTGGCGGGAGGGTTACAATGAGCAGTTCTTC. This encodes CASIWREGYNEQFF. J is TRBJ2-1 and V is TRBV28, with 9 bases aligning to TRBD2. Germline V gene lookup returns CDR1 MDHEN and CDR2 SYDVKM. The CDR3 is made up of 14 amino acids. V dropped 7 bases and J dropped 4; count of bases not matched to a gene: 5.

V gene TRBV20-1 combines with J gene TRBJ2-7; 8 positions match TRBD2. Unmatched junction bases numbered 7, after V lost 3 bases and J lost 0 bases. The CDR3 spans 15 residues. Per the germline V gene, CDR1 is DFQATT and CDR2 is SNEGSKA (reference sequence). CDR3 coding DNA: TGCAGTGCTAGTTCTTCCAGCGGGAGCTCCTACGAGCAGTACTTC. Its translation is CSASSSSGSSYEQYF.

V gene TRBV5-6 combines with J gene TRBJ1-1; D might be TRBD1 (6 bases). The V gene's germline CDR1 is SGHDT and CDR2 YYEEEE. The CDR3 totals 14 residues. V dropped 0 bases and J dropped 1 base, with 7 bases sitting between them. The CDR3 spells CASSLGQANTEAFF. DNA of the CDR3: TGTGCCAGCAGCTTGGGACAGGCGAACACTGAAGCTTTCTTT.

The sample holds a few counts of this clone. The J gene is TRBJ1-1, the V gene TRBV28; D is undetermined. Trimming shortened V by 5 bases and J by 5 bases, and 18 bases separated the two germline ends. The CDR3 covers 15 residues. Per the germline V gene, CDR1 is MDHEN and CDR2 is SYDVKM. The chain's CDR3 is CASSPNEGRRTEAFF. The CDR3 region has the DNA TGTGCCAGCAGTCCGAATGAGGGAAGGAGAACTGAAGCTTTCTTT.

The chain joins TRBV7-2 to TRBJ2-2; a weak D match, TRBD2 (5 bases). The germline V gene encodes CDR1 SGHTA and CDR2 FQGNSA. This CDR3 is built from 16 residues. V dropped 3 bases and J dropped 0 bases, with 11 bases sitting between them. This chain's CDR3 is CASSFTGSANTGELFF. The CDR3 DNA sequence: TGTGCCAGCAGCTTTACGGGGAGCGCGAACACCGGGGAGCTGTTTTTT.

The chain carries TRBV5-1 and TRBJ1-2; D call uncertain. Per the germline V gene, CDR1 is SGHRS and CDR2 is YFSETQ. Trimming removed 2 bases from V and 0 bases from J, with 8 bases in between. The CDR3 extends over 14 amino acids. The CDR3 bases are TGCGCCAGCAGCTTTTCAGAACCTAACTATGGCTACACCTTC. Translated: CASSFSEPNYGYTF.

CDR3 bases: TGCGCCAGCAGCCAGCGGCAGGGGTCGACTAATGAAAAACTGTTTTTT. Residues: CASSQRQGSTNEKLFF. The chain joins TRBV4-1 to TRBJ1-4, with D possibly TRBD1 on 6 matching bases. CDR1 and CDR2 (germline): MGHRA, YSYEKL. The CDR3 has 16 residues. The germline V and J ends were trimmed by 3 bases and 2 bases, with 13 bases remaining between them.

V gene TRBV9 combines with J gene TRBJ2-7, with TRBD2 matching 9 bases. V lost 3 bases to trimming and J lost 3 bases; unmatched junction nucleotides: 4. The CDR3 extends over 14 amino acids. The germline V gene has CDR1 SGDLS and CDR2 YYNGEE. CDR3 region: CASSAGLARYEQYF. In DNA, the CDR3 is TGTGCCAGCAGCGCCGGACTAGCGCGCTACGAGCAGTACTTC.

The V call is TRBV7-3, the J call TRBJ2-5, with 7 nucleotides matching TRBD1. The CDR3 spans 16 residues. The germline V gene encodes CDR1 SGHTA and CDR2 FQGTGA. Trimming cost V 3 bases and J 4 bases; bases outside gene matches: 11. The DNA for the CDR3 is TGTGCCAGCAGCTTCTTTCCCGGGACAGCCGGAGAGACCCAGTACTTC. This sequence encodes CASSFFPGTAGETQYF. Using reference TRBV7-3 and TRBJ2-5 for the parts outside the CDR3, the full variable domain is GAGVSQTPSNKVTEKGKYVELRCDPISGHTALYWYRQSLGQGPEFLIYFQGTGAADDSGLPNDRFFAVRPEGSVSTLKIQRTERGDSAVYLCASSFFPGTAGETQYFGPGTRLLVL.

This clone is a singleton in its sample. The chain links TRBV30 to TRBJ2-7, with D maybe TRBD2 (7 bases). The V gene lost 7 bases and the J gene lost 7 bases, with 20 bases spanning the gap. Per the germline V gene, CDR1 is GTSNPN and CDR2 is SVGIG (reference sequence). The CDR3 extends over 13 amino acids. In DNA, the CDR3 is TGTGCCTCATCGGGGCGGGGGCAGTGGGAGCAGTACTTC. As protein: CASSGRGQWEQYF. The full variable domain, its missing parts supplied by reference TRBV30 and TRBJ2-7, is SQTIHQWPATLVQPVGSPLSLECTVEGTSNPNLYWYRQAAGRGLQLLFYSVGIGQISSEVPQNLSASRPQDRQFILSSKKLLLSDSGFYLCASSGRGQWEQYFGPGTRLTVT.

This sequence joins TRBV6-5 and TRBJ1-2, with D perhaps TRBD1 (5 bases). The CDR3 covers 14 residues. CDR1 and CDR2 (germline): MNHEY, SVGAGI. V was pared by 7 bases and J by 3 bases, with 15 bases between. The CDR3 spells CASTTRQFYYGYTF. The CDR3 DNA sequence: TGTGCCAGCACCACTCGACAGTTTTACTATGGCTACACCTTC.

The chain uses TRBV28 and TRBJ2-7; maybe TRBD2 (5 bases). CDR3 length equals 15 residues. The germline gives CDR1 MDHEN, CDR2 SYDVKM. Trimming took off 8 bases at V and 0 bases at J, with 17 bases between the two ends. DNA of the CDR3: TGTGCCAGCCCCTCCCAAGGGAGTGGCTCCTACGAGCAGTACTTC. As protein: CASPSQGSGSYEQYF.

This clone was counted a few times. J is TRBJ2-7 and V is TRBV14; 9 bases agree with TRBD2. V was pared by 0 bases and J by 4 bases, with 10 bases of the junction left unmatched. Germline V gives CDR1 SGHDN, CDR2 FVKESK. The CDR3 is 17 amino acids. CDR3 residues: CASSQDVIPSGIYEQYF. DNA of the CDR3: TGTGCCAGCAGCCAAGACGTTATCCCTAGCGGGATTTACGAGCAGTACTTC.

The rearrangement joins TRBV29-1 to TRBJ1-1; D is uncertain. This CDR3 contains 14 residues. Trimming shortened V by 0 bases and J by 6 bases, and 14 bases separated the two germline ends. Per the germline V gene, CDR1 is SQVTM and CDR2 is ANQGSEA. DNA of the CDR3: TGCAGCGTTGAAGACCTAAGAGGATATGCTGAAGCTTTCTTT. Its translation is CSVEDLRGYAEAFF.

The CDR3 sequence: CASSSNTGKESPLHF. CDR3 nucleotide sequence: TGCGCCAGCAGCTCAAATACAGGGAAAGAATCACCCCTCCACTTT. The chain recombines TRBV5-1 with TRBJ1-6; D might be TRBD1 (6 bases). Trimming pared 3 bases from V and 10 bases from J, leaving 17 bases between. CDR3 length: 15 residues. Germline V gene lookup returns CDR1 SGHRS and CDR2 YFSETQ.

V is TRBV4-3 and J is TRBJ1-2; D may be TRBD1 (6 bases). Trimming took off 0 bases at V and 8 bases at J, with 13 bases between the two ends. Germline CDR1 LGHNA, CDR2 YSLEER. The length of the CDR3 is 14 residues. The chain's CDR3 is CASSQDRGRGGYTF. The CDR3 DNA is TGCGCCAGCAGCCAAGACAGGGGTAGGGGAGGCTACACCTTC.

The chain combines TRBV6-2 or TRBV6-3 with TRBJ2-1, with TRBD2 identical over 10 bases. Germline trimming cut 5 bases from V and 9 bases from J; bases unmatched to any gene: 13. Germline-derived CDR1 and CDR2 are MNHEY and SVGEGT. The CDR3 is 16 amino acids. In nucleotides, the CDR3 is TGTGCCAGCAGTCGCCCCTCAGCGGGAGGGCCGGGTGAGCAGTTCTTC. It specifies CASSRPSAGGPGEQFF.

The chain recombines TRBV29-1 with TRBJ2-1; 9 bases align to TRBD2. The J segment lost 0 bases and the V segment lost 3 bases, leaving 9 bases of the junction unmatched. There are 17 residues in the CDR3. Germline lookup yields CDR1 SQVTM and CDR2 ANQGSEA. CDR3: CSVDASGIVSSYNEQFF. The CDR3 nucleotides read TGCAGCGTTGATGCTAGCGGGATCGTTAGCTCCTACAATGAGCAGTTCTTC.

This chain uses TRBV2 with TRBJ1-5; TRBD1 might be the D (5 bases). V was shortened by 6 bases and J by 4 bases, with 7 bases between the two germline ends. The germline V gene has CDR1 SNHLY and CDR2 FYNNEI. This CDR3 has 12 amino acids. As DNA, the CDR3 is TGTGCCAGCAGAGACAGTAATCAGCCCCAGCATTTT. Translated: CASRDSNQPQHF.

This chain joins TRBV5-6 and TRBJ2-4, with TRBD1 matching over 8 bases. Germline V gene lookup returns CDR1 SGHDT and CDR2 YYEEEE. V shed 2 bases and J 9 bases; nucleotides not matched to a gene: 7. The CDR3 runs 14 residues. CDR3 protein: CASSFTGGYGIQYF. The CDR3 bases are TGTGCCAGCAGCTTTACAGGGGGTTACGGCATTCAGTACTTC.

This chain joins TRBV3-1 (or the pseudogene TRBV3-2) and TRBJ1-3, with D unclear. Germline V gene data show CDR1 as LGHDT and CDR2 as YNNKEL (reference sequence). This CDR3 is 13 amino acids long. V shed 8 bases and J shed 0 bases, with 8 bases lying between them. CDR3 sequence (DNA): TGTGCCAGCGCCGGGAGCTCTGGAAACACCATATATTTT. It specifies CASAGSSGNTIYF.

The chain employs TRBV2 and TRBJ2-5, with 10 nucleotides matching TRBD2. V lost 6 bases to trimming and J lost 5 bases; unmatched junction nucleotides: 9. CDR1 is SNHLY and CDR2 is FYNNEI in the germline V gene. The CDR3 has 15 amino acids. The CDR3 sequence is CASSVLAGIYETQYF. The CDR3 DNA reads as TGTGCCAGCAGCGTACTAGCGGGGATTTATGAGACCCAGTACTTC.

The rearrangement joins TRBV30 to TRBJ2-5; the match to TRBD2 covers 8 bases. Germline CDR1 and CDR2: GTSNPN and SVGIG (reference sequence). This CDR3 has 15 residues. V shed 3 bases, J shed 0 bases, and the junction held 6 bases outside the gene matches. The CDR3, as DNA: TGTGCCTGGAGCCCACGGGGGGGGTACCAAGAGACCCAGTACTTC. As protein: CAWSPRGGYQETQYF.

The V call is TRBV2, the J call TRBJ1-5; 9 nucleotides line up with TRBD1. The CDR3 is 15 residues long. The germline CDR1 and CDR2 sequences are SNHLY and FYNNEI. With V trimmed by 8 bases and J by 4 bases, 9 bases remained unmatched. The CDR3 DNA is TGTGCCAGCGCGAAGGACAGGGGACTTAATCAGCCCCAGCATTTT. Encoded protein: CASAKDRGLNQPQHF.

This chain uses TRBV5-1 with TRBJ2-7; 13 bases align to TRBD2. Per the germline V gene, CDR1 is SGHRS and CDR2 is YFSETQ. The CDR3 extends over 17 amino acids. V lost 4 bases and J lost 9; bases outside the gene matches: 16. This CDR3 is CASSPGTSGISVGGQYF. The CDR3 region has the DNA TGCGCCAGCAGCCCCGGGACTAGCGGGATCTCTGTGGGCGGGCAGTACTTC.

The chain joins TRBV2 to TRBJ2-5; 7 bases are shared with TRBD1. The germline V gene encodes CDR1 SNHLY and CDR2 FYNNEI. The junction had 13 bases not matched to a gene; V was cut back by 9 bases and J by 0 bases. The CDR3 spans 16 residues. The CDR3 coding sequence is TGTGCCAGTTCAAAAGGATCACAGGGGAACCAAGAGACCCAGTACTTC. Amino acids: CASSKGSQGNQETQYF.

The CDR3 DNA reads as TGTGCCAGCAGTTCCGGACAGGAGGGCTCACCCCTCCACTTT. This translates into CASSSGQEGSPLHF. The chain recombines TRBV28 with TRBJ1-6; 7 nucleotides match TRBD1. V shed 4 bases, J shed 10 bases, and the junction held 7 bases outside the gene matches. The CDR3 consists of 14 residues. Germline CDR1 and CDR2: MDHEN and SYDVKM. Full variable domain (rest looked up from reference TRBV28 and TRBJ1-6): DVKVTQSSRYLVKRTGEKVFLECVQDMDHENMFWYRQDPGLGLRLIYFSYDVKMKEKGDIPEGYSVSREKKERFSLILESASTNQTSMYLCASSSGQEGSPLHFGNGTRLTVT.

The chain recombines TRBV24-1 with TRBJ2-1; 8 positions match TRBD2. Germline V lookup: CDR1 KGHDR, CDR2 SFDVKD. V was pared by 5 bases and J by 9 bases, with 14 bases of the junction left unmatched. This CDR3 has 16 amino acids. CDR3 residues: CATSAQPGTSSFEQFF. For the CDR3, the DNA is TGTGCCACCAGTGCTCAACCCGGGACTAGTAGTTTTGAGCAGTTCTTC.

This chain joins TRBV11-3 and TRBJ2-7, with TRBD1 matching 10 bases. Trimming at V came to 1 base and at J to 4 bases, leaving 4 bases not matched to a gene. The CDR3 consists of 15 residues. Germline lookup yields CDR1 SGHNT and CDR2 YENEEA. The CDR3 nucleotides are TGTGCCAGCAGCTTAGGGGACAGGGGTCGGTACGAGCAGTACTTC. This codes for CASSLGDRGRYEQYF.

This rearrangement joins TRBV11-1 to TRBJ2-1; 10 bases map to TRBD2. The CDR3 has 16 residues. CDR1 and CDR2 (germline): SGHAT, FQDESV (reference sequence). Trimming removed 5 bases from V and 0 bases from J; junction bases left unmatched: 4. CDR3 sequence (DNA): TGTGCCAGCAGCGTCTCTAGCGGGAGCTCCTACAATGAGCAGTTCTTC. This codes for CASSVSSGSSYNEQFF.

This clone has just a few counts. The chain recombines TRBV6-2 or TRBV6-3 with TRBJ2-1; tentatively, D is TRBD2 (6 bases). Germline V gives CDR1 MNHEY, CDR2 SVGEGT. The V gene lost 5 bases and the J gene lost 9 bases, with 11 bases spanning the gap. The CDR3 runs to 12 residues. CDR3 in amino acids: CASSKLALEQFF. As DNA, the CDR3 is TGTGCCAGCAGTAAACTAGCTCTTGAGCAGTTCTTC.